This is a list of T cell receptor beta chains from one sample in a study of T cells in Graves' hyperthyroidism and ophthalmopathy. MiXCR, applied by TCRdb to the multiplex PCR reads, yields one record per CDR3 protein. Of approximately 270,000 distinct CDR3 sequences in the sample, about 15% were seen once. The specimen was blood. Source of these receptors: a middle-aged woman with Graves' hyperthyroidism that later progressed to Graves' ophthalmopathy. CDR3s include the opening cysteine and the closing phenylalanine or tryptophan. D genes are given only for firm matches. Expanded clones get a size class; other rows say once, few or many, or leave the size out.

clone size: many
V gene: TRBV11-2
D gene: -
J gene: TRBJ2-5
CDR3 protein: CASSEDPRKLKETQYF
CDR3 DNA: TGTGCCAGCAGCGAAGACCCCCGCAAGCTCAAAGAGACCCAGTACTTC

clone size: many
V gene: TRBV5-1
D gene: -
J gene: TRBJ2-7
CDR3 protein: CASSLGRGPAREQYF
CDR3 DNA: TGCGCCAGCAGCTTGGGGCGGGGTCCCGCTAGAGAGCAGTACTTC

clone size: many
V gene: TRBV28
D gene: -
J gene: TRBJ1-5
CDR3 protein: CASSLRQGHQPQHF
CDR3 DNA: TGTGCCAGCAGTTTGAGGCAGGGGCATCAGCCCCAGCATTTT

clone size: few
V gene: TRBV24-1
D gene: -
J gene: TRBJ2-5
CDR3 protein: CATGRDSQITQETQYF
CDR3 DNA: TGTGCCACCGGTAGGGACTCCCAAATAACCCAAGAGACCCAGTACTTC

clone size: many
V gene: TRBV29-1
D gene: TRBD1
J gene: TRBJ2-7
CDR3 protein: CSVTTGGRTYEQYF
CDR3 DNA: TGCAGCGTTACCACAGGGGGCCGAACCTACGAGCAGTACTTC

clone size: few
V gene: TRBV6-5
D gene: TRBD2
J gene: TRBJ2-1
CDR3 protein: CASSYSGLAGYYNEQFF
CDR3 DNA: TGTGCCAGCAGTTACTCGGGGCTAGCGGGATACTACAATGAGCAGTTCTTC

clone size: many
V gene: TRBV15
D gene: -
J gene: TRBJ1-2
CDR3 protein: CATSTHTGRLLGYTF
CDR3 DNA: TGTGCCACCAGCACCCACACGGGGCGGCTATTAGGCTACACCTTC

clone size: -
V gene: TRBV2
D gene: TRBD1
J gene: TRBJ1-2
CDR3 protein: CASSYRDRGGYTF
CDR3 DNA: TGTGCCAGCAGTTACCGGGACAGGGGCGGCTACACCTTC

clone size: many
V gene: TRBV27
D gene: -
J gene: TRBJ1-1
CDR3 protein: CASSLGPKMNTEAFF
CDR3 DNA: TGTGCCAGCAGCCTAGGACCAAAAATGAACACTGAAGCTTTCTTT

clone size: many
V gene: TRBV30
D gene: TRBD2
J gene: TRBJ2-7
CDR3 protein: CAWSVHGSGSSYEQYF
CDR3 DNA: TGTGCCTGGAGTGTACATGGCAGCGGGAGTTCGTACGAGCAGTACTTC

clone size: few
V gene: TRBV14
D gene: -
J gene: TRBJ2-1
CDR3 protein: CASSQGRTLAFDPNEQFF
CDR3 DNA: TGTGCCAGCAGCCAAGGGAGAACTCTAGCGTTCGATCCGAATGAGCAGTTCTTC

clone size: many
V gene: TRBV2
D gene: -
J gene: TRBJ2-7
CDR3 protein: CASLSLGRGTYEQYF
CDR3 DNA: TGTGCCAGCTTGAGTTTGGGCAGGGGAACCTACGAGCAGTACTTC

clone size: many
V gene: TRBV7-6
D gene: TRBD1
J gene: TRBJ2-1
CDR3 protein: CASGTGYNEQFF
CDR3 DNA: TGTGCCAGCGGGACAGGGTACAATGAGCAGTTCTTC

clone size: few
V gene: TRBV24-1
D gene: TRBD2
J gene: TRBJ2-1
CDR3 protein: CATSGSGRAPYNEQFF
CDR3 DNA: TGTGCCACCAGTGGGAGCGGGAGGGCCCCCTACAATGAGCAGTTCTTC

clone size: few
V gene: TRBV5-1
D gene: -
J gene: TRBJ2-7
CDR3 protein: CASSLGGDSREQYF
CDR3 DNA: TGCGCCAGCAGCTTGGGCGGGGACAGTCGGGAGCAGTACTTC

clone size: many
V gene: TRBV6-1
D gene: -
J gene: TRBJ1-1
CDR3 protein: CASTPGGRVTEAFF
CDR3 DNA: TGTGCCAGCACTCCCGGGGGGCGGGTCACTGAAGCTTTCTTT

clone size: many
V gene: TRBV28
D gene: TRBD2
J gene: TRBJ2-3
CDR3 protein: CASSTPRGVAADTQYF
CDR3 DNA: TGTGCCAGCAGCACTCCGCGGGGGGTTGCTGCAGATACGCAGTATTTT

clone size: many
V gene: TRBV7-7
D gene: -
J gene: TRBJ2-1
CDR3 protein: CASSLVPNSYNEQFF
CDR3 DNA: TGTGCTAGCAGCTTAGTACCTAACTCCTACAATGAGCAGTTCTTC

clone size: few
V gene: TRBV6-1
D gene: -
J gene: TRBJ1-1
CDR3 protein: CASILEWTGNEAFF
CDR3 DNA: TGTGCCAGCATCCTGGAGTGGACGGGCAATGAAGCTTTCTTT

clone size: many
V gene: TRBV7-9
D gene: TRBD1
J gene: TRBJ2-3
CDR3 protein: CASSLGSTGASSTDTQYF
CDR3 DNA: TGTGCCAGCAGCTTAGGTTCTACAGGGGCCAGTTCCACAGATACGCAGTATTTT

clone size: many
V gene: TRBV6-2/TRBV6-3
D gene: TRBD2
J gene: TRBJ2-7
CDR3 protein: CASRSSGRPSEQYF
CDR3 DNA: TGTGCCAGCAGATCAAGCGGGAGGCCCTCCGAGCAGTACTTC

clone size: many
V gene: TRBV5-1
D gene: TRBD2
J gene: TRBJ2-7
CDR3 protein: CASSLAGRAYEQYF
CDR3 DNA: TGTGCCAGCAGTTTAGCGGGACGGGCCTACGAGCAGTACTTC

clone size: -
V gene: TRBV5-4
D gene: -
J gene: TRBJ2-3
CDR3 protein: CASSLGGRLTYTDTQYF
CDR3 DNA: TGTGCCAGCAGCTTAGGGGGGCGACTGACCTACACAGATACGCAGTATTTT

clone size: few
V gene: TRBV7-3
D gene: -
J gene: TRBJ2-1
CDR3 protein: CASSFDGYEQFF
CDR3 DNA: TGTGCCAGCAGCTTCGACGGGTATGAGCAGTTCTTC

clone size: many
V gene: TRBV11-2
D gene: -
J gene: TRBJ2-4
CDR3 protein: CASSPQANSDKNIQYF
CDR3 DNA: TGTGCCAGCAGCCCCCAAGCGAACAGTGACAAAAACATTCAGTACTTC

clone size: many
V gene: TRBV19
D gene: -
J gene: TRBJ2-2
CDR3 protein: CASSIDLWWAVLNTGELFF
CDR3 DNA: TGTGCCAGTAGTATAGATCTATGGTGGGCAGTCCTGAACACCGGGGAGCTGTTTTTT

clone size: -
V gene: TRBV5-1
D gene: TRBD1
J gene: TRBJ2-1
CDR3 protein: CASSLTGGADNEQFF
CDR3 DNA: TGCGCCAGCAGCTTGACAGGGGGCGCCGACAATGAGCAGTTCTTC

clone size: many
V gene: TRBV5-1
D gene: -
J gene: TRBJ1-1
CDR3 protein: CASSFESHTEAFF
CDR3 DNA: TGCGCCAGCAGCTTTGAAAGCCACACTGAAGCTTTCTTT

clone size: many
V gene: TRBV7-9
D gene: -
J gene: TRBJ2-7
CDR3 protein: CASSFSQGMYEQYF
CDR3 DNA: TGTGCCAGCAGCTTCTCTCAGGGGATGTACGAGCAGTACTTC

clone size: many
V gene: TRBV28
D gene: -
J gene: TRBJ2-1
CDR3 protein: CASSLKRAYNEQFF
CDR3 DNA: TGTGCCAGCAGTTTAAAGCGGGCCTACAATGAGCAGTTCTTC

clone size: -
V gene: TRBV11-2
D gene: -
J gene: TRBJ2-7
CDR3 protein: CASSSWTERSYEQYF
CDR3 DNA: TGTGCCAGCAGCTCCTGGACAGAGAGAAGTTACGAGCAGTACTTC

clone size: many
V gene: TRBV5-1
D gene: -
J gene: TRBJ2-5
CDR3 protein: CASSLASGNQETQYF
CDR3 DNA: TGCGCCAGCAGCTTGGCCAGCGGTAACCAAGAGACCCAGTACTTC

clone size: many
V gene: TRBV27
D gene: -
J gene: TRBJ2-7
CDR3 protein: CASKGGGSYEQYF
CDR3 DNA: TGTGCCAGCAAGGGAGGGGGCTCCTACGAGCAGTACTTC

clone size: many
V gene: TRBV13
D gene: -
J gene: TRBJ1-6
CDR3 protein: CASSEQRKNSPLHF
CDR3 DNA: TGTGCCAGCAGCGAACAGAGAAAAAATTCACCCCTCCACTTT

clone size: few
V gene: TRBV6-4
D gene: TRBD2
J gene: TRBJ2-2
CDR3 protein: CASSATSGDHTGELFF
CDR3 DNA: TGTGCCAGCAGTGCTACTAGCGGGGATCACACCGGGGAGCTGTTTTTT

clone size: -
V gene: TRBV10-3
D gene: -
J gene: TRBJ1-1
CDR3 protein: CAIRGEAGQASWGTEAFF
CDR3 DNA: TGTGCCATCAGGGGGGAGGCGGGTCAGGCTTCGTGGGGCACTGAAGCTTTCTTT

clone size: many
V gene: TRBV20-1
D gene: -
J gene: TRBJ1-1
CDR3 protein: CSAKPNGNSPEAFF
CDR3 DNA: TGCAGTGCTAAACCGAACGGGAATTCCCCTGAAGCTTTCTTT

clone size: many
V gene: TRBV10-3
D gene: TRBD2
J gene: TRBJ2-7
CDR3 protein: CAISEGRTSGSYEQYF
CDR3 DNA: TGTGCCATCAGTGAGGGCCGGACTAGCGGCTCCTACGAGCAGTACTTC

clone size: -
V gene: TRBV5-6
D gene: -
J gene: TRBJ2-7
CDR3 protein: CASSLELYTSYEQYF
CDR3 DNA: TGTGCCAGCAGCTTGGAACTTTACACCTCCTACGAGCAGTACTTC